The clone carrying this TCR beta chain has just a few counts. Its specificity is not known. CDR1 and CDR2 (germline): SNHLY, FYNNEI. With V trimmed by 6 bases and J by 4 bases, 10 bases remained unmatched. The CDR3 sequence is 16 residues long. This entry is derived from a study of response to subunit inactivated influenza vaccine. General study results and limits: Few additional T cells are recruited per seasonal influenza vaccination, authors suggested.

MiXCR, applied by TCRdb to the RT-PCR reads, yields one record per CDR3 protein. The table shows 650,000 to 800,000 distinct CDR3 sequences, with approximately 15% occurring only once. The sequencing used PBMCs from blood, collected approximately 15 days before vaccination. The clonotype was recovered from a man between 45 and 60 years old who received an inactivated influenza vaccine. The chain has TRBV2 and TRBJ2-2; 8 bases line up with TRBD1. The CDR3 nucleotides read TGTGCCAGCAGCTTAGCCGGGACAGGAACCACCGGGGAGCTGTTTTTT. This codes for CASSLAGTGTTGELFF.